This entry lists 17 T cell receptor beta chains sequenced from one sample in a study of vaccination and CD4 T cells after COVID-19. Indicated treatment: approximately 9-day PBMC culture with coronavirus spike peptide pools or control peptides (ViraFEST assay). Those CD4+ T cells from the unexposed donor predate the COVID-19 pandemic (2011-2018). These receptors have no identified antigens. An Oncomine TCR Beta short-read assay was used to sequence the DNA from cultured CD4+ T cells. TCRdb re-called the PCR reads through MiXCR, storing one row per CDR3 protein. The table records 8,100 or so distinct CDR3 sequences, nearly 55% of them present only once. Sequenced input: CD4+ T cells from blood, cultured in vitro. All receptors derive from a human donor in good health.

This clonotype was counted between two and nine times. This chain uses TRBV20-1 with TRBJ2-3; 8 positions match TRBD1. The ends lost 3 bases at V and 1 base at J; junction bases unmatched: 3. Germline V gene sequence: CDR1 DFQATT, CDR2 SNEGSKA (reference sequence). This CDR3 spans 14 amino acids. As DNA, the CDR3 is TGCAGTGCTAGTTCGGACAGGGGCACAGATACGCAGTATTTT. Its protein is CSASSDRGTDTQYF.

This chain joins TRBV20-1 and TRBJ1-1; 7 positions agree with TRBD1. Germline V gene sequence: CDR1 DFQATT, CDR2 SNEGSKA (reference sequence). Trimming removed 1 base from V and 4 bases from J; junction bases left unmatched: 6. The CDR3 length is 14 residues. In DNA, the CDR3 is TGCAGTGCTAGAGCAGGGAACAGGGGCACTGAAGCTTTCTTT. Its protein is CSARAGNRGTEAFF.

The chain combines TRBV20-1 with TRBJ1-2; 7 nucleotides align to TRBD1. Per germline, CDR1 DFQATT and CDR2 SNEGSKA (reference sequence). The CDR3 totals 13 residues. The trim removed 5 bases at V and 5 bases at J, leaving 8 bases unmatched. The CDR3 spells CSALEDRFYGYTF. For the CDR3, the DNA is TGCAGTGCTCTCGAGGACAGGTTTTATGGCTACACCTTC.

This clonotype occurred a few times. The V call is TRBV2, the J call TRBJ2-3, with 9 bases matching TRBD1. CDR1 and CDR2 from the germline V gene are SNHLY and FYNNEI. V lost 1 base and J lost 4; bases outside the gene matches: 6. This CDR3 contains 16 residues. The CDR3 loop is CASSEGPGQGADTQYF. The CDR3, as DNA: TGTGCCAGCAGTGAAGGACCGGGACAGGGTGCAGATACGCAGTATTTT.

The chain has TRBV28 and TRBJ1-2; TRBD1 might be the D (6 bases). Germline loops: CDR1 MDHEN, CDR2 SYDVKM. V shed 5 bases and J shed 8 bases, with 15 bases lying between them. CDR3 length equals 13 residues. The CDR3 here is CASSVGQSTGYTF. DNA for the CDR3: TGTGCCAGCAGTGTAGGACAGTCAACCGGCTACACCTTC.

The chain has TRBV6-2 or TRBV6-3 and TRBJ2-1; 9 nucleotides align to TRBD2. V shed 7 bases, J shed 4 bases, and the junction held 11 bases outside the gene matches. The CDR3 sequence is 16 residues long. CDR1 is MNHEY and CDR2 is SVGEGT in the germline V gene. CDR3 nucleotide sequence: TGTGCCAGCATGTTAATAGCGGGAGTAGGGTACAATGAGCAGTTCTTC. It is translated as CASMLIAGVGYNEQFF.

The rearrangement links TRBV24-1 to TRBJ2-1, with 15 positions matching TRBD2. Trimming took 9 bases from V and 7 from J; bases not matched to a gene: 3. The CDR3 is made up of 14 amino acids. CDR1 and CDR2 (germline): KGHDR, SFDVKD. The CDR3 sequence: CATGLAGGPNEQFF. DNA for the CDR3: TGTGCCACCGGACTAGCGGGGGGGCCTAATGAGCAGTTCTTC.

The V and J genes are TRBV12-3 or TRBV12-4 and TRBJ1-2; D gene ambiguous. The V gene lost 5 bases and the J gene lost 6 bases, with 10 bases spanning the gap. The CDR3 covers 12 residues. This CDR3 is CASSPGWDGYTF. CDR3 nucleotides: TGTGCCAGCAGTCCGGGGTGGGATGGCTACACCTTC.

This clonotype was counted a few times. The V gene is TRBV7-2, the J gene TRBJ2-7; 8 nucleotides line up with TRBD2. Germline values: CDR1 SGHTA, CDR2 FQGNSA. Germline trimming cut 1 base from V and 3 bases from J; bases unmatched to any gene: 5. CDR3 length: 15 residues. The CDR3 loop is CASSLDPSGFYEQYF. The CDR3 DNA is TGTGCCAGCAGCTTAGACCCTAGCGGGTTCTACGAGCAGTACTTC.

The V gene is TRBV7-8, the J gene TRBJ1-5; D unresolved. V was pared by 5 bases and J by 9 bases, with 23 bases between. The CDR3 loop spans 16 amino acids. Germline CDR1 reads SGHVS; CDR2 reads FQNEAQ. For the CDR3, the DNA is TGTGCCAGCAGCCTAGGCGCGGGCGCTAAAGTAGGGCCCCAGCATTTT. Its translation: CASSLGAGAKVGPQHF. Based on the CDR3 plus reference TRBV7-8 and TRBJ1-5, the full variable domain is GAGVSQSPRYKVAKRGQDVALRCDPISGHVSLFWYQQALGQGPEFLTYFQNEAQLDKSGLPSDRFFAERPEGSVSTLKIQRTQQEDSAVYLCASSLGAGAKVGPQHFGDGTRLSIL.

This clonotype appeared a few times. CDR3 sequence reads: CAWNRQGLMNTEAFF. CDR3 sequence (DNA): TGTGCCTGGAACCGACAGGGGCTCATGAACACTGAAGCTTTCTTT. The rearrangement links TRBV30 to TRBJ1-1; 8 bases line up with TRBD1. The CDR3 is 15 amino acids. The V gene's germline CDR1 is GTSNPN and CDR2 SVGIG (reference sequence). The V and J ends lost 4 bases and 0 bases, in that order; junction bases with no gene match: 7. Variable domain in full (rest from reference TRBV30 and TRBJ1-1): SQTIHQWPATLVQPVGSPLSLECTVEGTSNPNLYWYRQAAGRGLQLLFYSVGIGQISSEVPQNLSASRPQDRQFILSSKKLLLSDSGFYLCAWNRQGLMNTEAFFGQGTRLTVV.

This clonotype was seen once. The chain recombines TRBV14 with TRBJ2-7; a weak D match, TRBD2 (6 bases). Germline CDR1 SGHDN, CDR2 FVKESK. Trimming stripped 4 bases from V and 0 bases from J, with 16 bases between. This CDR3 is built from 16 residues. CDR3 sequence: CASSLSPGGRSYEQYF. The CDR3, as DNA: TGTGCCAGCAGCCTATCCCCCGGGGGACGCTCCTACGAGCAGTACTTC.

The V and J genes are TRBV20-1 and TRBJ2-2; D is unclear. The CDR3 covers 14 residues. The germline V and J ends were trimmed by 5 bases and 6 bases, with 16 bases remaining between them. The germline V gene has CDR1 DFQATT and CDR2 SNEGSKA (reference sequence). The CDR3 DNA follows: TGCAGTGCTGGTCGAGGAAGGACGGCCGGGGAGCTGTTTTTT. Translation: CSAGRGRTAGELFF.

The V and J genes are TRBV6-1 and TRBJ2-1; possibly TRBD1 for D (5 bases). The CDR3 has 15 amino acids. Germline loops: CDR1 MNHNS, CDR2 SASEGT. V was trimmed by 2 bases and J by 5 bases, leaving 13 bases between them. CDR3 DNA: TGTGCCAGCAGTGAATCTTGGGGCCGCGACAATGAGCAGTTCTTC. Its protein product is CASSESWGRDNEQFF.

The J gene is TRBJ1-1, the V gene TRBV6-1; D unclear. The CDR3 has 12 amino acids. CDR1 is MNHNS, CDR2 SASEGT, per germline. Deletions cut 7 bases from V and 5 bases from J, with 11 bases between. CDR3: CASTFRETEAFF. CDR3 nucleotide sequence: TGTGCCAGCACTTTTCGGGAAACTGAAGCTTTCTTT.

The V and J genes are TRBV30 and TRBJ2-3; D remains unclear. CDR1 and CDR2 from the germline V gene are GTSNPN and SVGIG (reference sequence). V was pared by 2 bases and J by 4 bases, with 7 bases between. The CDR3 consists of 12 residues. The CDR3 loop reads CAWSPKADTQYF. For the CDR3, the DNA is TGTGCCTGGAGTCCAAAGGCAGATACGCAGTATTTT.

The J gene is TRBJ2-6, the V gene TRBV10-3; D remains unclear. Germline-derived CDR1 and CDR2 are ENHRY and SYGVKD. V lost 2 bases to trimming and J lost 0 bases, with 14 bases between them. The length of the CDR3 is 18 residues. Here the CDR3 reads CAISELTSGSSGANVLTF. CDR3 DNA: TGTGCCATCAGTGAGCTCACCAGTGGGTCCTCTGGGGCCAACGTCCTGACTTTC.